A single sample gave rise to the 8 T cell receptor beta chains below, sequenced in a study of tumor-infiltrating lymphocytes in primary liver carcinoma. Germline DNA was also extracted, and blood RNA was taken from unsorted whole blood. A primer matching the constant region was used to make TCR beta cDNA from 500 to 650 ng of total RNA. ARM-PCR, slightly modified, supplied the TCR beta libraries through three nested multiplex PCR rounds. The two initial PCR rounds, about 9 cycles each, used TRBV1-TRBV30 forward and C-beta reverse primers. TCRdb redid the calling of the multiplex PCR reads with MiXCR, one entry per CDR3 protein. The data show 180,000 or so distinct CDR3 sequences, about 60% seen once. Material: peripheral blood. These receptors were collected from a man aged 40-50 years with primary liver carcinoma and hepatitis B virus infection.

The genes are TRBV12-3 or TRBV12-4 and TRBJ2-5, with a possible D match to TRBD1 (5 bases). The CDR3 length is 11 residues. Trimming stripped 10 bases from V and 2 bases from J, with 8 bases between. The CDR3 loop reads CATGQQETQYF. For the CDR3, the DNA is TGTGCCACTGGACAACAAGAGACCCAGTACTTC.

Note on this clonotype: This may come from a read error, since a much larger clone is one base off. J is TRBJ2-5 and V is TRBV29-1, with D perhaps assigned TRBD1 or TRBD2 (5 bases each). This CDR3 comprises 12 residues. Germline loops: CDR1 SQVTM, CDR2 ANQGSEA. CDR3 protein: CSIEDRGETQYF. CDR3 nucleotide sequence: TGCAGCATTGAAGATCGGGGCGAGACCCAGTACTTC.

J is TRBJ1-3 and V is TRBV30; 9 bases fit TRBD1. The germline CDR1 and CDR2 sequences are GTSNPN and SVGIG (reference sequence). V dropped 0 bases and J dropped 2; count of bases not matched to a gene: 2. The CDR3 is made up of 15 amino acids. The CDR3 DNA is TGTGCCTGGAGTGTCACAGGGGGCCCTGGAAACACCATATATTTT. Its protein product is CAWSVTGGPGNTIYF.

This chain uses TRBV6-5 with TRBJ2-7, with a weak D call TRBD2 (5 bases). Germline CDR1 reads MNHEY; CDR2 reads SVGAGI. The length of the CDR3 is 14 residues. V was clipped by 6 bases and J by 0 bases, with 12 bases between them. The CDR3 region has the DNA TGTGCCAGCAGCGCGGACTCGAACTCCTACGAGCAGTACTTC. Its protein product is CASSADSNSYEQYF.

In this sample, this clonotype turned up a few times. The chain couples TRBV6-6 to TRBJ1-5, with D maybe TRBD1 (5 bases). V lost 2 bases and J lost 2, with 10 bases in between. The CDR3 runs to 15 residues. Germline CDR1 is MNHNY and CDR2 is SVGAGI (reference sequence). The CDR3 bases are TGTGCCAGCAGTTACGCTGTAGGGGGCAATCAGCCCCAGCATTTT. Translation: CASSYAVGGNQPQHF.

This chain uses TRBV6-2 or TRBV6-3 with TRBJ2-1; TRBD2 aligns across 9 bases. Germline CDR1 reads MNHEY; CDR2 reads SVGEGT. The CDR3 loop spans 15 amino acids. Unmatched junction bases numbered 2, after V lost 2 bases and J lost 3 bases. The CDR3 here is CASSYLAGIYNEQFF. The CDR3 coding sequence is TGTGCCAGCAGTTACCTAGCGGGAATCTACAATGAGCAGTTCTTC.

As to this clonotype: Just one base apart from a much larger clone, this may be a read error. The rearrangement joins TRBV11-3 to TRBJ2-1, with D hard to call. The CDR3 spans 14 residues. Germline assignment: CDR1 SGHNT and CDR2 YENEEA. The CDR3 reads CASSLGVSNNEHFF. The CDR3 DNA follows: TGTGCCAGCAGCTTAGGCGTCTCGAACAATGAGCACTTCTTC.

The chain employs TRBV5-1 and TRBJ1-2, with D possibly matching TRBD1 (5 bases). CDR1 SGHRS and CDR2 YFSETQ come from the germline V gene. Trimming took 5 bases from V and 3 from J, leaving 14 bases between them. This CDR3 is built from 14 residues. As DNA, the CDR3 is TGCGCCAGCAGTACATGGGGCTCGTACTATGGCTACACCTTC. It specifies CASSTWGSYYGYTF.